Following are 23 T cell receptor beta chains from one sample sequenced in a study of blood T cells in healthy people across ages. PCR was performed a second time for about 6 to 12 cycles using a sample-barcoded 5' primer and a J-beta primer mix. TCRdb reanalysed the 5' RACE reads using MiXCR and keeps one entry per CDR3 protein. This repertoire shows hundreds of thousands of distinct CDR3 sequences, about 30% found once; its top ten account for roughly a sixth. The source material was blood. These receptors were obtained from a woman at least 80 years old in good health.

This clonotype showed up many times. This chain joins TRBV5-1 and TRBJ2-5, with 8 positions matching TRBD1. This CDR3 spans 14 amino acids. The germline V gene has CDR1 SGHRS and CDR2 YFSETQ. V lost 4 bases and J lost 3; bases outside the gene matches: 5. The CDR3 is CASSRETGEETQYF. CDR3 DNA: TGCGCCAGCAGCCGAGAGACAGGGGAAGAGACCCAGTACTTC.

As for this clonotype: This may arise from a read error, as a much more abundant clone is one base away. The chain joins TRBV6-1 to TRBJ1-1; no reliable D call. This CDR3 spans 14 amino acids. V was shortened by 3 bases and J by 0 bases, with 8 bases between the two germline ends. Per germline, CDR1 MNHNS and CDR2 SASEGT. The CDR3 DNA reads TGTGCCAGCAGTGATGGCGGTTTGAACACTGAAGCTTTCTTT. Amino acid sequence: CASSDGGLNTEAFF.

This clonotype turned up a few times. This chain uses TRBV9 with TRBJ2-3; the D is unclear. With 0 bases removed from V and 1 base from J, the gap between germline ends came to 6 bases. Germline values: CDR1 SGDLS, CDR2 YYNGEE. CDR3 length: 14 residues. The CDR3 loop reads CASSVVGRTDTQYF. CDR3 nucleotide sequence: TGTGCCAGCAGCGTAGTGGGCCGCACAGATACGCAGTATTTT.

The V gene is TRBV27, the J gene TRBJ2-7; D call uncertain. CDR1 is MNHEY and CDR2 is SMNVEV in the germline V gene (reference sequence). V was pared by 2 bases and J by 3 bases, with 14 bases between. The CDR3 length is 15 residues. Written as DNA, the CDR3 is TGTGCCAGCAGTTTAAGGGTCCGTACGAACTACGAGCAGTACTTC. Residues: CASSLRVRTNYEQYF.

This clonotype was found many times. This chain links TRBV12-3 or TRBV12-4 with TRBJ1-6; 8 bases align to TRBD1. The J segment lost 6 bases and the V segment lost 8 bases, leaving 3 bases of the junction unmatched. The CDR3 length is 13 residues. Here the CDR3 reads CASAQGANSPLHF. The CDR3 coding sequence is TGTGCCAGCGCGCAGGGGGCTAATTCACCCCTCCACTTT.

This clonotype was seen only a few times. This sequence may be a read error, since a much larger clone differs from it by one base. The chain recombines TRBV7-2 with TRBJ2-3, with 9 positions matching TRBD1. Germline lookup yields CDR1 SGHTA and CDR2 FQGNSA. This CDR3 is built from 17 residues. CDR3 in DNA: TGTGCCGGCAGCTTCCCCGAAACAGGGGGCAGGGCAGATACGCAGTATTTT. Translated: CAGSFPETGGRADTQYF.

This chain connects TRBV5-5 to TRBJ1-2, with 8 bases matching TRBD1. The V gene's germline CDR1 is SGHKS and CDR2 YYEKEE (reference sequence). CDR3 size: 16 residues. V trimming: 0 bases; J trimming: 4 bases; junction bases outside the gene matches: 8. CDR3 in DNA: TGTGCCAGCAGCTTGGGTGGACAGGGAGCCATCTATGGCTACACCTTC. The encoded protein is CASSLGGQGAIYGYTF.

About this clonotype itself: With a much larger clone just one base away, this may be a read error. V and J are TRBV10-3 and TRBJ1-4; D is unresolved. Germline assignment: CDR1 ENHRY and CDR2 SYGVKD. There are 13 residues in the CDR3. Trimming stripped 3 bases from V and 8 bases from J, with 10 bases between. In DNA, the CDR3 is TGTGCCATCAGTGAATTGGGGAAAGAAAAACTGTTTTTT. This gives the protein CAISELGKEKLFF.

This clonotype has at least ten counts. The V gene is TRBV20-1, the J gene TRBJ2-1; 10 bases are a match to TRBD1. CDR1 DFQATT and CDR2 SNEGSKA come from the germline V gene (reference sequence). Losses at the gene ends were 4 bases for V and 2 bases for J; bases not matched to a gene: 5. CDR3 length: 15 amino acids. In DNA form, the CDR3 reads TGCAGTGCTACCAGGACAGGGGGGACCTACAATGAGCAGTTCTTC. Amino acid sequence: CSATRTGGTYNEQFF.

This clonotype was recorded at least ten times. The chain carries TRBV20-1 and TRBJ2-1; TRBD2 matches 10 bases. The CDR3 is made up of 13 amino acids. V lost 2 bases and J lost 6; bases outside the gene matches: 1. The germline V gene has CDR1 DFQATT and CDR2 SNEGSKA (reference sequence). CDR3: CSARLAGVNEQFF. The DNA of the CDR3 is TGCAGTGCTAGACTAGCGGGGGTCAATGAGCAGTTCTTC.

This clonotype was seen ten or more times. The chain joins TRBV6-4 to TRBJ2-3; D tentatively reads TRBD1 or TRBD2 (5 bases each). The CDR3 covers 15 residues. Germline assignment: CDR1 MRHNA and CDR2 SNTAGT. Trimming pared 8 bases from V and 1 base from J, leaving 16 bases between. As DNA, the CDR3 is TGTGCCAGCTCCCTCATCCCGGGGCGCACAGATACGCAGTATTTT. Protein product: CASSLIPGRTDTQYF.

Remarks on this clonotype: This sequence may be a read error, since a much larger clone differs from it by one base. The chain employs TRBV24-1 and TRBJ2-7; 7 positions match TRBD1. Germline V lookup: CDR1 KGHDR, CDR2 SFDVKD. This CDR3 is built from 15 residues. Germline trimming cut 4 bases from V and 7 bases from J; bases unmatched to any gene: 12. CDR3 sequence (DNA): TGTGCCACCAGTGACCGACAGGGCCCCTACAATGAGCAGTACTTC. The encoded protein is CATSDRQGPYNEQYF.

A note on this clonotype: This sequence may be a read error, since a much larger clone differs from it by one base. This sequence joins TRBV20-1 and TRBJ1-5; no definite D call. V was shortened by 6 bases and J by 3 bases, with 9 bases between the two germline ends. The germline CDR1 and CDR2 sequences are DFQATT and SNEGSKA (reference sequence). The CDR3 runs 12 residues. Here the CDR3 reads CSAKTPNQPQHF. The DNA for the CDR3 is TGCAGTGCAAAGACCCCCAATCAGCCCCAGCATTTT.

The chain recombines TRBV5-5 with TRBJ2-2; D unresolved. Trimming took off 1 base at V and 6 bases at J, with 7 bases between the two ends. The CDR3 consists of 13 residues. The germline V gene encodes CDR1 SGHKS and CDR2 YYEKEE (reference sequence). The CDR3: CASSLPPAGELFF. For the CDR3, the DNA is TGTGCCAGCAGCTTGCCCCCCGCCGGGGAGCTGTTTTTT.

This clonotype was recorded at least ten times. This chain connects TRBV4-3 to TRBJ1-2; TRBD1 matches 7 bases. V shed 0 bases and J 8 bases; nucleotides not matched to a gene: 12. This CDR3 contains 16 residues. Germline V gene sequence: CDR1 LGHNA, CDR2 YSLEER. CDR3 amino acids: CASSQDQKGGSWGYTF. CDR3 nucleotide sequence: TGCGCCAGCAGCCAAGACCAAAAAGGGGGCTCATGGGGCTACACCTTC.

The rearrangement uses TRBV20-1 and TRBJ2-4; TRBD1 matches 9 bases. The J call may be faulty, since TRBJ2-7 better matches the DNA end. Germline loops: CDR1 DFQATT, CDR2 SNEGSKA (reference sequence). The CDR3 length is 14 residues. The CDR3 DNA reads as TGCAGTGCTGGACAGGGGCCCCCGGACTACGAGCAGTACTTC. It yields the protein CSAGQGPPDYEQYF.

The chain is built from TRBV7-2 and TRBJ1-3; tentatively, D is TRBD1 (5 bases). CDR1 is SGHTA and CDR2 is FQGNSA in the germline V gene. The CDR3 sequence is 17 residues long. Trimming pared 1 base from V and 4 bases from J, leaving 17 bases between. CDR3 region: CASSLGTTGHQGNTIYF. CDR3 sequence (DNA): TGTGCCAGCAGCTTAGGGACCACAGGACACCAAGGAAACACCATATATTTT.

The chain employs TRBV18 and TRBJ2-1, with a possible D match to TRBD2 (6 bases). The CDR3 runs 16 residues. With 3 bases removed from V and 6 bases from J, the gap between germline ends came to 18 bases. Germline loops: CDR1 KGHSH, CDR2 LQKENI. The CDR3 is CASSPPLASSPNEQFF. CDR3 bases: TGTGCCAGCTCACCCCCACTAGCATCCTCCCCCAATGAGCAGTTCTTC. Full variable domain (remainder filled in from reference TRBV18 and TRBJ2-1): NAGVMQNPRHLVRRRGQEARLRCSPMKGHSHVYWYRQLPEEGLKFMVYLQKENIIDESGMPKERFSAEFPKEGPSILRIQQVVRGDSAAYFCASSPPLASSPNEQFFGPGTRLTVL.

V and J are TRBV5-1 and TRBJ1-1; 10 bases fit TRBD1. The CDR3 length is 15 residues. Germline V CDR1 and CDR2: SGHRS, YFSETQ. With 5 bases clipped from V and 3 bases from J, the junction kept 7 bases outside the gene matches. The CDR3 sequence is CASRLTGQGHTEAFF. The DNA for the CDR3 is TGCGCCAGCAGACTAACGGGACAGGGGCACACTGAAGCTTTCTTT.

This clonotype was counted only a few times. This sequence may be a read error, since a much larger clone differs from it by one base. This chain connects TRBV20-1 to TRBJ2-7; 8 bases are shared with TRBD2. V shed 6 bases, J shed 2 bases, and the junction held 6 bases outside the gene matches. CDR3 length equals 13 residues. Germline V gene sequence: CDR1 DFQATT, CDR2 SNEGSKA (reference sequence). CDR3 region: CSARSGGTYEQYF. Written as DNA, the CDR3 is TGCAGTGCCCGGAGCGGGGGAACCTACGAGCAGTACTTC.

The table lists this clonotype with a few counts. Since a much larger clone is just one base distant, this may be a read error. The gene calls are TRBV11-2 and TRBJ1-2; D is perhaps TRBD1 (5 bases). Germline assignment: CDR1 SGHAT and CDR2 FQNNGV. The CDR3 has 14 residues. V was shortened by 5 bases and J by 4 bases, with 14 bases between the two germline ends. CDR3 protein: CASSPSSGRYGYTF. The CDR3 bases are TGTGCCAGCAGCCCATCTTCGGGACGCTATGGCTACACCTTC.

This clonotype has more than one count but fewer than ten. The chain has TRBV20-1 and TRBJ2-3; TRBD2 agrees at 11 bases. CDR1 is DFQATT, CDR2 SNEGSKA, per germline (reference sequence). V shed 2 bases, J shed 7 bases, and the junction held 8 bases outside the gene matches. The CDR3 is 15 amino acids. The CDR3, as DNA: TGCAGTGCTAGAAATAGCGGGGGGGCCGGGAATACGCAGTATTTT. It specifies CSARNSGGAGNTQYF.

The V and J genes are TRBV4-1 and TRBJ1-4; no clear D gene. The CDR3 length is 17 residues. From germline, CDR1 is MGHRA and CDR2 YSYEKL. Trimming removed 6 bases at V and 0 bases at J, with 17 bases between. The CDR3 sequence: CASRPTWVNATNEKLFF. The CDR3 DNA follows: TGCGCCAGCAGACCGACTTGGGTCAATGCAACTAATGAAAAACTGTTTTTT.